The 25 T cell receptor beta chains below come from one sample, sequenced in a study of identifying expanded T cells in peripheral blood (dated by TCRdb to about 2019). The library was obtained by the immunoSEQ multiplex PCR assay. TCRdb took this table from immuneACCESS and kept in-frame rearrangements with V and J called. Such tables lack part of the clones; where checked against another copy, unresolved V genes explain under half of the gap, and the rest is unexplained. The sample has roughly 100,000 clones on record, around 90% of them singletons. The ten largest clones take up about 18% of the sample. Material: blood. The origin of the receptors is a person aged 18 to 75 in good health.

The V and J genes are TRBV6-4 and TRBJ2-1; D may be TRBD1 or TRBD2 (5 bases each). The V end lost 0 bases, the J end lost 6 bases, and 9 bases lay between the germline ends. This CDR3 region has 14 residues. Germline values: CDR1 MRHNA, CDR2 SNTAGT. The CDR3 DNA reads TGTGCCAGCAGTGACTCGACTGGGGGCAATGAGCAGTTCTTC. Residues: CASSDSTGGNEQFF.

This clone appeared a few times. This CDR3 is CSVSRAYEQYF. The DNA for the CDR3 is TGCAGCGTTAGTAGGGCCTACGAGCAGTACTTC. The genes are TRBV29-1 and TRBJ2-7; no reliable D call. The CDR3 length is 11 residues. Trimming cost V 5 bases and J 2 bases, with 7 bases left between them. Germline assignment: CDR1 SQVTM and CDR2 ANQGSEA.

CDR3 protein: CASSLEGPGRTSYEQYF. DNA of the CDR3: TGTGCCAGCAGCTTGGAAGGGCCGGGGCGAACCTCCTACGAGCAGTACTTC. The rearrangement uses TRBV5-6 and TRBJ2-7; D tentatively reads TRBD1 or TRBD2 (5 bases each). Trimming cost V 0 bases and J 0 bases, with 16 bases left between them. Germline assignment: CDR1 SGHDT and CDR2 YYEEEE. The length of the CDR3 is 17 residues.

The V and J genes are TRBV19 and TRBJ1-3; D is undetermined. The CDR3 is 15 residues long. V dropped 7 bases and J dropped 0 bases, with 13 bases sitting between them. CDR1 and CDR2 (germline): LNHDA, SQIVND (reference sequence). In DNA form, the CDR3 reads TGTGCCAGTAAAGAATCGACTAACTCTGGAAACACCATATATTTT. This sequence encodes CASKESTNSGNTIYF.

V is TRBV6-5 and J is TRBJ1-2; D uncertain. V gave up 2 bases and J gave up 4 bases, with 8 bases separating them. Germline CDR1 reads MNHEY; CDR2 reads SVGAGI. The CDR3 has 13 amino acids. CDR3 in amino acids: CASSYVPGYGYTF. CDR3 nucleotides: TGTGCCAGCAGTTACGTCCCAGGCTATGGCTACACCTTC.

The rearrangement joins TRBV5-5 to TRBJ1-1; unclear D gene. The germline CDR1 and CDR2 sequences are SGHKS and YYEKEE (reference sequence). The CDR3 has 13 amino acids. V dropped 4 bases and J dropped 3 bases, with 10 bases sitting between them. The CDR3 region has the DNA TGTGCCAGCAGCATGACCACTGACACTGAAGCTTTCTTT. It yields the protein CASSMTTDTEAFF.

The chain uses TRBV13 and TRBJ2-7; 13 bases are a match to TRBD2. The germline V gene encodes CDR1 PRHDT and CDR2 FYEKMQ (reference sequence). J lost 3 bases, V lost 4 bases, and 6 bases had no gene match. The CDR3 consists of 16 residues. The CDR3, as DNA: TGTGCCAGCAGCTCTTGGACTAGCGGGGGCGGCTACGAGCAGTACTTC. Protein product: CASSSWTSGGGYEQYF.

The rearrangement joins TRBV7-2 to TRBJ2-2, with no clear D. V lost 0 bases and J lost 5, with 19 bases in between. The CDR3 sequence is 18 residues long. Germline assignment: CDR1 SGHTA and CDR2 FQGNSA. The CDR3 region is CASSLAFGLSQVTGELFF. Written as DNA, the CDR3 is TGTGCCAGCAGCTTAGCTTTCGGCCTTAGCCAGGTTACCGGGGAGCTGTTTTTT.

The CDR3 nucleotides are TGCGCCAGCAGCTTGGAACCGAACACTGAAGCTTTCTTT. Protein sequence: CASSLEPNTEAFF. This chain uses TRBV5-1 with TRBJ1-1, with D unresolved. V lost 0 bases, J lost 1 base, and 4 bases lay in between. The CDR3 is 13 amino acids. Germline V gene data show CDR1 as SGHRS and CDR2 as YFSETQ.

CDR3 in DNA: TGTGCCAGCAGCTTTTTGGGGGGGCCCGGCGAGCAGTACTTC. Its translation is CASSFLGGPGEQYF. J is TRBJ2-7 and V is TRBV5-4; possibly TRBD2 for D (7 bases). Germline V gene lookup returns CDR1 SGHNT and CDR2 YYREEE (reference sequence). This CDR3 comprises 14 residues. V was trimmed by 2 bases and J by 6 bases, leaving 15 bases between them.

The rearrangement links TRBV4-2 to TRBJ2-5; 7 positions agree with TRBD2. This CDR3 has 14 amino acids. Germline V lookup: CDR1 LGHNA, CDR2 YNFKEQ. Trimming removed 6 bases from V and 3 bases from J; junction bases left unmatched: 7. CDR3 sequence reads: CASRGGAGKETQYF. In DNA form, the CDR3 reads TGTGCCAGCAGAGGTGGAGCGGGGAAAGAGACCCAGTACTTC.

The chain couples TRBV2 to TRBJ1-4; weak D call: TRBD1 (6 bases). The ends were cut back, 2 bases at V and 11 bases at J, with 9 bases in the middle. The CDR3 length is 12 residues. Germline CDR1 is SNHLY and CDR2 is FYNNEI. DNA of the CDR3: TGTGCCAGCAGTGAATACAGGGAGAAACTGTTTTTT. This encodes CASSEYREKLFF. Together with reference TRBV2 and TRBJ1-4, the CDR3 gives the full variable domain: EPEVTQTPSHQVTQMGQEVILRCVPISNHLYFYWYRQILGQKVEFLVSFYNNEISEKSEIFDDQFSVERPDGSNFTLKIRSTKLEDSAMYFCASSEYREKLFFGSGTQLSVL.

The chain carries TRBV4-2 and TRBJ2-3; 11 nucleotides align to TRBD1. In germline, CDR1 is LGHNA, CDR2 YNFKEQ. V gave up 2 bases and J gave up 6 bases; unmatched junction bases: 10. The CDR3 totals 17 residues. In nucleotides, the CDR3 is TGTGCCAGCAGCCAAAATCCGGGACAGGGGGTAGGGGATACGCAGTATTTT. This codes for CASSQNPGQGVGDTQYF.

This chain's CDR3 is CASSPKQGFYGYTF. The CDR3, as DNA: TGTGCCAGCTCACCGAAACAGGGGTTCTATGGCTACACCTTC. The chain links TRBV18 to TRBJ1-2; 7 positions match TRBD1. The CDR3 consists of 14 residues. CDR1 is KGHSH, CDR2 LQKENI, per germline. V shed 3 bases and J 4 bases; nucleotides not matched to a gene: 5.

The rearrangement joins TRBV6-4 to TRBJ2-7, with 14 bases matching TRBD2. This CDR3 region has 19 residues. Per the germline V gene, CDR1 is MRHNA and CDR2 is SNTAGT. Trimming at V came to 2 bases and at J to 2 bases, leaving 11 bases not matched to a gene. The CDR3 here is CASSDGRLAGGEVAYEQYF. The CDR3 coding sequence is TGTGCCAGCAGTGACGGGCGACTAGCGGGGGGGGAGGTAGCCTACGAGCAGTACTTC.

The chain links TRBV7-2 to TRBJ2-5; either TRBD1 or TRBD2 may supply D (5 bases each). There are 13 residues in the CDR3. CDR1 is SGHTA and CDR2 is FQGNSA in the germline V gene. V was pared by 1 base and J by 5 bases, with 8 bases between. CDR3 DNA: TGTGCCAGCAGCTTAGTGTGGGGGGAGACCCAGTACTTC. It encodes CASSLVWGETQYF.

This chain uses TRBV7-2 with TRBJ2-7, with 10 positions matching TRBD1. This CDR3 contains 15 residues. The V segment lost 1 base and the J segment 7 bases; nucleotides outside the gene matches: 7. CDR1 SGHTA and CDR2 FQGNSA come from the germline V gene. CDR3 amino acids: CASSLVGQGMYEQYF. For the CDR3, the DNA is TGTGCCAGCAGCTTAGTGGGACAGGGGATGTATGAGCAGTACTTC.

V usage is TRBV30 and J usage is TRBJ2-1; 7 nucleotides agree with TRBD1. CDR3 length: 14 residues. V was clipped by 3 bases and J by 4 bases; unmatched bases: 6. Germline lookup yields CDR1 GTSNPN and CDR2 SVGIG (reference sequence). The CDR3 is CAWSAGTAYNEQFF. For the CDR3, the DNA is TGTGCCTGGAGCGCCGGGACAGCTTACAATGAGCAGTTCTTC.

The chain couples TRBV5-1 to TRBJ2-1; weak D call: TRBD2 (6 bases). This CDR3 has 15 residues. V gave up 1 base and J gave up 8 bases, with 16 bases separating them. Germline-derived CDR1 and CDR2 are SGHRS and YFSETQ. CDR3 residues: CASSLRNPEGHEQFF. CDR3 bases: TGCGCCAGCAGCTTGCGAAACCCGGAGGGCCATGAGCAGTTCTTC.

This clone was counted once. The CDR3 loop reads CASSSMPGRKNTEAFF. The CDR3 DNA is TGTGCCAGCAGTTCGATGCCGGGACGGAAGAACACTGAAGCTTTCTTT. The genes are TRBV6-5 and TRBJ1-1; tentative D call: TRBD1 (5 bases). The V end lost 4 bases, the J end lost 1 base, and 16 bases lay between the germline ends. The CDR3 consists of 16 residues. Per the germline V gene, CDR1 is MNHEY and CDR2 is SVGAGI.

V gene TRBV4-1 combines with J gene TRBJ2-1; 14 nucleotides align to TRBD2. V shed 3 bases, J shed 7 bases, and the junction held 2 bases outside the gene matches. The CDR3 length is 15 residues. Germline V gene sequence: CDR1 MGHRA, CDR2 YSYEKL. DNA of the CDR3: TGCGCCAGCAGCCACCGGACTAGCGGGGGGAATGAGCAGTTCTTC. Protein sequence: CASSHRTSGGNEQFF.

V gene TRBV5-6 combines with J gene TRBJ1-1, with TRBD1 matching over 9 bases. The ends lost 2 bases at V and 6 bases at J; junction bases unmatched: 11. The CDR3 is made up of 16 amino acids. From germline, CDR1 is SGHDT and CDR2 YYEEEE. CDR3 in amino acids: CASSFDVGTGSAEAFF. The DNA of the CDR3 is TGTGCCAGCAGCTTTGATGTTGGGACAGGGTCCGCTGAAGCTTTCTTT.

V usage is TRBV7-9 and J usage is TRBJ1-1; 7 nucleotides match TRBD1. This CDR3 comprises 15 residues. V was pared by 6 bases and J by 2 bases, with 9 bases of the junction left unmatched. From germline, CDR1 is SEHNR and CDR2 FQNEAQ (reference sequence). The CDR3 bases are TGTGCCAGCAGGCGTACAGGGGCGGTCAACACTGAAGCTTTCTTT. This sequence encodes CASRRTGAVNTEAFF.

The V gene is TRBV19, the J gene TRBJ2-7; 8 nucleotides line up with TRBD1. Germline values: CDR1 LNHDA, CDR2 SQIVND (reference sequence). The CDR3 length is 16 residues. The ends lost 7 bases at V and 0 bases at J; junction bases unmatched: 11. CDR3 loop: CASTKGQGKISYEQYF. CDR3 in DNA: TGTGCCAGTACCAAAGGACAGGGAAAGATCTCCTACGAGCAGTACTTC. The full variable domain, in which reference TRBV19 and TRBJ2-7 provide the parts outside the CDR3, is DGGITQSPKYLFRKEGQNVTLSCEQNLNHDAMYWYRQDPGQGLRLIYYSQIVNDFQKGDIAEGYSVSREKKESFPLTVTSAQKNPTAFYLCASTKGQGKISYEQYFGPGTRLTVT.

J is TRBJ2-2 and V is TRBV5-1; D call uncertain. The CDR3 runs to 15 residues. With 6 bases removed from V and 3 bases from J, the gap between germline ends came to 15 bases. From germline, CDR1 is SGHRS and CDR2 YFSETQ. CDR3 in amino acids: CASKQPGGYTGELFF. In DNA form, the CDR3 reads TGCGCCAGCAAACAACCGGGCGGATACACCGGGGAGCTGTTTTTT.